A single sample gave rise to the 28 T cell receptor beta chains below, sequenced in a study of vaccination and CD4 T cells after COVID-19. Researchers used the Oncomine TCR Beta short-read assay to sequence DNA from cultured CD4+ T cells. TCRdb analysed the PCR reads with MiXCR anew, one entry per CDR3 protein. The sample consists of fewer than 20,000 distinct CDR3 sequences, 44% of them appearing once. The antigens of these receptors remain unknown. Treatment here: 10-day PBMC culture with coronavirus spike peptide pools or control peptides (ViraFEST assay). The sample consisted of CD4+ T cells from blood, cultured in vitro. Receptors were obtained from a human donor who had recovered from COVID-19.

This clonotype came up once. This chain uses TRBV7-2 with TRBJ2-4; maybe TRBD2 (5 bases). The CDR3 covers 14 residues. Germline CDR1 reads SGHTA; CDR2 reads FQGNSA. V was trimmed by 2 bases and J by 9 bases, leaving 14 bases between them. The CDR3: CASSLRTGRGIQYF. CDR3 DNA sequence: TGTGCCAGCAGCTTACGGACCGGCCGGGGCATTCAGTACTTC. Complete variable domain (other parts from reference TRBV7-2 and TRBJ2-4): GAGVSQSPSNKVTEKGKDVELRCDPISGHTALYWYRQSLGQGLEFLIYFQGNSAPDKSGLPSDRFSAERTGGSVSTLTIQRTQQEDSAVYLCASSLRTGRGIQYFGAGTRLSVL.

J is TRBJ2-7 and V is TRBV10-3; maybe TRBD1 (5 bases). The length of the CDR3 is 15 residues. CDR1 is ENHRY and CDR2 is SYGVKD in the germline V gene. Between the trimmed V and J ends, which lost 1 base and 1 base, there was a span of 11 bases. The CDR3 DNA reads TGTGCCATCAGTGAGTGGAGTGGGGCTTCCTACGAGCAGTACTTC. Its protein is CAISEWSGASYEQYF.

This clonotype was observed a few times. The chain carries TRBV6-5 and TRBJ2-7; TRBD2 might be the D (6 bases). The V end was cut by 4 bases, the J end by 3 bases, with 13 bases between. This CDR3 region has 14 residues. Germline CDR1 and CDR2: MNHEY and SVGAGI. This CDR3 is CASSSTSGDYEQYF. CDR3 nucleotides: TGTGCCAGCAGTTCGACATCGGGAGACTACGAGCAGTACTTC.

The genes are TRBV28 and TRBJ2-7; tentative D call: TRBD2 (5 bases). This CDR3 spans 15 amino acids. Per germline, CDR1 MDHEN and CDR2 SYDVKM. The ends were cut back, 7 bases at V and 0 bases at J, with 16 bases in the middle. CDR3 DNA: TGTGCCAGCACCAGACCCGGACTGGGCTCCTACGAGCAGTACTTC. This encodes CASTRPGLGSYEQYF.

V gene TRBV5-1 combines with J gene TRBJ2-5, with D possibly being TRBD1 or TRBD2 (5 bases each). V was cut by 0 bases and J by 5 bases, with 8 bases left in between. From germline, CDR1 is SGHRS and CDR2 YFSETQ. This CDR3 contains 13 residues. Here the CDR3 DNA reads TGCGCCAGCAGCTTGGGATGGGGGGAGACCCAGTACTTC. Its protein is CASSLGWGETQYF.

This clonotype was seen more than once but under ten times. The chain recombines TRBV6-1 with TRBJ2-5; no firm D call. V was clipped by 5 bases and J by 1 base, with 11 bases between them. Germline CDR1 and CDR2: MNHNS and SASEGT. The CDR3 loop spans 14 amino acids. The CDR3 spells CASSRDKIQETQYF. CDR3 coding DNA: TGTGCCAGCAGTAGAGACAAAATCCAAGAGACCCAGTACTTC.

The chain couples TRBV19 to TRBJ2-3; D remains unclear. CDR3 length: 12 residues. Germline CDR1 reads LNHDA; CDR2 reads SQIVND (reference sequence). The V end was cut by 3 bases, the J end by 6 bases, with 7 bases between. The chain's CDR3 is CASSILPDTQYF. The CDR3 nucleotides read TGTGCCAGTAGTATCCTCCCCGATACGCAGTATTTT.

The chain carries TRBV24-1 and TRBJ2-5, with 13 positions matching TRBD2. This CDR3 has 15 amino acids. The V gene's germline CDR1 is KGHDR and CDR2 SFDVKD. With 5 bases clipped from V and 3 bases from J, the junction kept 2 bases outside the gene matches. The CDR3 protein is CATSGGTSGKETQYF. CDR3 nucleotides: TGTGCCACCAGTGGAGGGACTAGCGGGAAAGAGACCCAGTACTTC.

This clonotype has just one count. This chain uses TRBV5-1 with TRBJ2-1; D remains unclear. This CDR3 contains 13 residues. Trimming cost V 5 bases and J 6 bases, with 12 bases left between them. Germline V gene data show CDR1 as SGHRS and CDR2 as YFSETQ. This CDR3 reads CASRVMAPNEQFF. In DNA, the CDR3 is TGCGCCAGCAGGGTCATGGCCCCCAATGAGCAGTTCTTC.

J is TRBJ2-1 and V is TRBV5-1; 9 positions match TRBD2. The CDR3 is 16 amino acids. Germline assignment: CDR1 SGHRS and CDR2 YFSETQ. The V and J ends lost 1 base and 6 bases, in that order; junction bases with no gene match: 8. DNA for the CDR3: TGCGCCAGCAGCTTGCGCCGGACTAGCGCCGCCAATGAGCAGTTCTTC. Translation gives CASSLRRTSAANEQFF.

This clonotype was found a few times. The chain carries TRBV30 and TRBJ1-5, with 7 bases fitting TRBD1. CDR3 length: 13 residues. V was clipped by 0 bases and J by 6 bases; unmatched bases: 2. Germline V gene lookup returns CDR1 GTSNPN and CDR2 SVGIG (reference sequence). The CDR3 region has the DNA TGTGCCTGGAGTGTGCGGACAGGTCAGCCCCAGCATTTT. Translating it yields CAWSVRTGQPQHF.

This chain joins TRBV6-5 and TRBJ1-2; 7 bases are shared with TRBD1. Germline V lookup: CDR1 MNHEY, CDR2 SVGAGI. There are 13 residues in the CDR3. V lost 4 bases and J lost 4; bases outside the gene matches: 3. The CDR3 DNA reads as TGTGCCAGCAGTTCAGGGGGGGGCTATGGCTACACCTTC. Its protein product is CASSSGGGYGYTF.

This clonotype occurred once. The chain recombines TRBV19 with TRBJ2-3, with a possible D match to TRBD1 (6 bases). The CDR3 has 13 residues. V lost 6 bases to trimming and J lost 5 bases, with 12 bases between them. Germline V lookup: CDR1 LNHDA, CDR2 SQIVND (reference sequence). CDR3 region: CASSTGYGDTQYF. The CDR3 nucleotides read TGTGCCAGTAGCACAGGGTATGGAGATACGCAGTATTTT.

Turning to this clonotype: At one end the junction does not follow the germline gene, possibly because of a read error. This chain connects TRBV28 to TRBJ2-3; D possibly uses TRBD1 or TRBD2 (5 bases each). The germline V gene encodes CDR1 MDHEN and CDR2 SYDVKM. The CDR3 runs to 14 residues. The CDR3 region is CASSRPDQRGRRRF. CDR3 coding DNA: TGTGCCAGCAGTCGTCCGGACCAGAGGGGTAGAAGACGGTTT. The whole variable domain, filled in from reference TRBV28 and TRBJ2-3, reads DVKVTQSSRYLVKRTGEKVFLECVQDMDHENMFWYRQDPGLGLRLIYFSYDVKMKEKGDIPEGYSVSREKKERFSLILESASTNQTSMYLCASSRPDQRGRRRFGPGTRLTVL.

The J gene is TRBJ2-2, the V gene TRBV7-3; D unresolved. CDR1 and CDR2 (germline): SGHTA, FQGTGA. The CDR3 loop spans 14 amino acids. Trimming pared 2 bases from V and 0 bases from J, leaving 4 bases between. CDR3 DNA sequence: TGTGCCAGCAGCTTAGCCACGAACACCGGGGAGCTGTTTTTT. Translating it yields CASSLATNTGELFF.

Of note for this clonotype: At one end, the junction sequence differs from germline, possibly due to a read error. J is TRBJ1-2 and V is TRBV6-2 or TRBV6-3; D is ambiguous. CDR3 length: 12 amino acids. CDR1 MNHEY and CDR2 SVGEGT come from the germline V gene. For the CDR3, the DNA is TGTGCCAGCAGGTACTCTAACTATGGCTACACCTTC. The encoded protein is CASRYSNYGYTF.

This clonotype was counted between two and nine times. This chain uses TRBV7-9 with TRBJ1-2; no definite D call. CDR3 length equals 14 residues. Germline values: CDR1 SEHNR, CDR2 FQNEAQ (reference sequence). The ends were cut back, 0 bases at V and 6 bases at J, with 11 bases in the middle. CDR3 sequence (DNA): TGTGCCAGCAGCTTAGCAGGGATGGGCGATGGCTACACCTTC. Its protein is CASSLAGMGDGYTF. Variable domain in full (rest from reference TRBV7-9 and TRBJ1-2): DTGVSQNPRHKITKRGQNVTFRCDPISEHNRLYWYRQTLGQGPEFLTYFQNEAQLEKSRLLSDRFSAERPKGSFSTLEIQRTEQGDSAMYLCASSLAGMGDGYTFGSGTRLTVV.

V and J are TRBV6-2 or TRBV6-3 and TRBJ2-7, with 14 bases identical to TRBD2. Germline CDR1 and CDR2: MNHEY and SVGEGT. The CDR3 covers 17 residues. J gave up 4 bases and V 6 bases, and 11 bases lay outside the gene matches. The DNA of the CDR3 is TGTGCCAGCAGCATACAGTCGGGACTAGCGGGGGAGTACGAGCAGTACTTC. It translates to CASSIQSGLAGEYEQYF.

V gene TRBV7-3 combines with J gene TRBJ1-3; D remains unclear. CDR3 size: 14 residues. Germline V gene sequence: CDR1 SGHTA, CDR2 FQGTGA. With 2 bases removed from V and 2 bases from J, the gap between germline ends came to 7 bases. The CDR3 DNA follows: TGTGCCAGCAGCTTATTGTCAACTGGAAACACCATATATTTT. Protein: CASSLLSTGNTIYF.

The J gene is TRBJ1-1, the V gene TRBV16; 8 bases are shared with TRBD1. CDR1 and CDR2 (germline): KGHSY, FQNENV. The CDR3 extends over 17 amino acids. Trimming at V came to 4 bases and at J to 1 base, leaving 11 bases not matched to a gene. CDR3: CASSPQPGQDSNTEAFF. The DNA for the CDR3 is TGTGCCAGCAGCCCCCAACCGGGACAGGATTCGAACACTGAAGCTTTCTTT.

This clonotype was seen a few times. The rearrangement uses TRBV27 and TRBJ2-2; D is undetermined. This CDR3 has 12 amino acids. Germline V CDR1 and CDR2: MNHEY, SMNVEV (reference sequence). The germline V and J ends were trimmed by 3 bases and 4 bases, with 3 bases remaining between them. CDR3 region: CASSFFTGELFF. CDR3 bases: TGTGCCAGCAGTTTTTTCACCGGGGAGCTGTTTTTT.

In this sample, this clonotype turned up a few times. This chain uses TRBV5-3 with TRBJ2-7, with D uncertain. TRBV5-3 is known as an ORF, though its function is uncertain. The CDR3 length is 12 residues. Between the trimmed V and J ends, which lost 8 bases and 0 bases, there was a span of 9 bases. The CDR3: CARPWGSYEQYF. The CDR3 region has the DNA TGTGCCAGGCCCTGGGGCTCCTACGAGCAGTACTTC.

The chain combines TRBV20-1 with TRBJ2-7; 8 nucleotides match TRBD2. This CDR3 is 14 amino acids long. Looked up from germline, CDR1 is DFQATT and CDR2 is SNEGSKA (reference sequence). The trim removed 6 bases at V and 0 bases at J, leaving 7 bases unmatched. The CDR3 here is CSALTSDSSYEQYF. In DNA form, the CDR3 reads TGCAGTGCCTTGACTAGCGATAGCTCCTACGAGCAGTACTTC.

The chain is built from TRBV30 and TRBJ2-1, with D tentatively TRBD1 (8 bases). Trimming removed 4 bases from V and 0 bases from J, with 31 bases in between. CDR3 length: 21 amino acids. Germline loops: CDR1 GTSNPN, CDR2 SVGIG (reference sequence). The CDR3 DNA reads TGTGCCTGGAAGGCGGGTTTATGGACAGGGAAGCGGGATAGCTCCTACAATGAGCAGTTCTTC. Protein: CAWKAGLWTGKRDSSYNEQFF.

Only a few counts were recorded for this clonotype. This rearrangement joins TRBV20-1 to TRBJ2-1, with 10 bases identical to TRBD1. With V trimmed by 6 bases and J by 4 bases, 9 bases remained unmatched. The V gene's germline CDR1 is DFQATT and CDR2 SNEGSKA (reference sequence). The CDR3 sequence is 15 residues long. CDR3 amino acids: CSANPGTGEYNEQFF. The CDR3 bases are TGCAGTGCCAATCCAGGGACAGGGGAATACAATGAGCAGTTCTTC.

A word on this clonotype: Because the CDR3 is missing its conserved closing phenylalanine or tryptophan, this is likely a read error. The chain carries TRBV6-2 or TRBV6-3 and TRBJ2-4, with a weak D call TRBD1 (5 bases). V was shortened by 0 bases and J by 0 bases, with 21 bases between the two germline ends. CDR1 is MNHEY and CDR2 is SVGEGT in the germline V gene. The CDR3 has 20 residues. CDR3 sequence: CASSYSRSRWTSLAKNIQYS. As DNA, the CDR3 is TGTGCCAGCAGTTACTCGAGAAGCCGCTGGACAAGCCTAGCCAAAAACATTCAGTACTCC.

The chain links TRBV15 to TRBJ2-3; perhaps TRBD2 as D (6 bases). With 5 bases removed from V and 3 bases from J, the gap between germline ends came to 18 bases. The CDR3 loop spans 16 amino acids. The germline gives CDR1 LNHNV, CDR2 YYDKDF (reference sequence). The CDR3 here is CATSPPTGRGTDTQYF. CDR3 DNA: TGTGCCACCAGCCCCCCCACCGGGAGAGGGACAGATACGCAGTATTTT.

The chain is built from TRBV7-2 and TRBJ1-3; maybe TRBD1 (5 bases). The germline V gene encodes CDR1 SGHTA and CDR2 FQGNSA. CDR3 length: 15 amino acids. The V and J ends lost 5 bases and 2 bases respectively, with 13 bases between them. This CDR3 is CASSQTGGTGNTIYF. Here the CDR3 DNA reads TGTGCCAGCAGCCAAACCGGGGGTACTGGAAACACCATATATTTT.